The 10 T cell receptor beta chains presented below share a single source sample, sequenced in a study of blood T cell repertoires in COVID-19. Assay used: immunoSEQ multiplex PCR; TCRdb lists only in-frame clones, some missing. Altogether a few hundred thousand clones are present, approximately 84% being singletons, with the ten largest covering about 0.93%. Sequencing input: PBMCs or T cells enriched from blood (not recorded which). Receptors were obtained from a woman younger than 45 who had recovered from COVID-19.

This chain links TRBV27 with TRBJ1-3; the D is unclear. The V end lost 4 bases, the J end lost 5 bases, and 12 bases lay between the germline ends. Germline CDR1 and CDR2: MNHEY and SMNVEV (reference sequence). The CDR3 loop spans 14 amino acids. The CDR3 coding sequence is TGTGCCAGCAGTTCCTCCGCCGGGAGAAACACCATATATTTT. This sequence encodes CASSSSAGRNTIYF.

The chain recombines TRBV10-3 with TRBJ1-3; D is perhaps TRBD1 (6 bases). This CDR3 is 17 amino acids long. CDR1 is ENHRY and CDR2 is SYGVKD in the germline V gene. Trimming left V 7 bases short and J 4 bases short, with 23 bases between. The chain's CDR3 is CAITSPGQGPKGNTIYF. The DNA for the CDR3 is TGTGCCATCACCTCACCAGGGCAGGGGCCAAAGGGAAACACCATATATTTT.

This chain uses TRBV5-6 with TRBJ2-2; D possibly corresponds to TRBD2 (5 bases). The germline gives CDR1 SGHDT, CDR2 YYEEEE. The CDR3 has 15 residues. V lost 4 bases to trimming and J lost 1 base, with 11 bases between them. CDR3: CASSPRAKNTGELFF. DNA for the CDR3: TGTGCCAGCAGCCCGCGGGCCAAGAACACCGGGGAGCTGTTTTTT. The full variable domain, rest sourced from reference TRBV5-6 and TRBJ2-2, is DAGVTQSPTHLIKTRGQQVTLRCSPKSGHDTVSWYQQALGQGPQFIFQYYEEEERQRGNFPDRFSGHQFPNYSSELNVNALLLGDSALYLCASSPRAKNTGELFFGEGSRLTVL.

This chain links TRBV6-5 with TRBJ2-2; 7 nucleotides agree with TRBD2. The germline V gene encodes CDR1 MNHEY and CDR2 SVGAGI. With 8 bases clipped from V and 3 bases from J, the junction kept 3 bases outside the gene matches. The CDR3 extends over 13 amino acids. The CDR3 reads CASYRGDTGELFF. CDR3 nucleotide sequence: TGTGCCAGCTACCGGGGGGACACCGGGGAGCTGTTTTTT.

This clone was found once. The chain joins TRBV30 to TRBJ2-7; tentatively, D is TRBD1 (6 bases). CDR1 is GTSNPN and CDR2 is SVGIG in the germline V gene (reference sequence). Trimming removed 0 bases from V and 1 base from J, with 13 bases in between. This CDR3 has 15 amino acids. This CDR3 is CAWSVTDSLSYEQYF. The CDR3 bases are TGTGCCTGGAGTGTAACGGACAGCTTATCCTACGAGCAGTACTTC.

The chain couples TRBV18 to TRBJ1-2; D might be TRBD1 (5 bases). Trimming left V 6 bases short and J 5 bases short, with 22 bases between. This CDR3 spans 16 amino acids. Germline CDR1 KGHSH, CDR2 LQKENI. CDR3 in amino acids: CASSTRDGRDLYGYTF. In nucleotides, the CDR3 is TGTGCCAGCTCGACCAGGGACGGGCGGGACTTATATGGCTACACCTTC.

The chain couples TRBV4-3 to TRBJ2-5; 11 bases map to TRBD2. This CDR3 spans 18 amino acids. The J segment lost 4 bases and the V segment lost 4 bases, leaving 14 bases of the junction unmatched. CDR1 and CDR2 (germline): LGHNA, YSLEER. In DNA form, the CDR3 reads TGCGCCAGCAGCCCCCCGGGACTAGCGGAAGGTATTAGAGAGACCCAGTACTTC. As protein: CASSPPGLAEGIRETQYF.

V usage is TRBV5-1 and J usage is TRBJ1-1; 8 nucleotides line up with TRBD1. This CDR3 is built from 16 residues. Germline CDR1 is SGHRS and CDR2 is YFSETQ. J was trimmed by 0 bases and V by 0 bases; bases with no gene match: 4. In DNA form, the CDR3 reads TGCGCCAGCAGCTTGGTAACAGGGGGAATGAACACTGAAGCTTTCTTT. This encodes CASSLVTGGMNTEAFF.

The rearrangement uses TRBV18 and TRBJ2-5; no firm D call. CDR1 and CDR2 (germline): KGHSH, LQKENI. The V end was cut by 5 bases, the J end by 2 bases, with 9 bases between. This CDR3 spans 13 amino acids. In nucleotides, the CDR3 is TGTGCCAGCTCATCATACTTTCAAGAGACCCAGTACTTC. Residues: CASSSYFQETQYF.

The chain carries TRBV11-2 and TRBJ1-4; perhaps TRBD1 as D (6 bases). Per the germline V gene, CDR1 is SGHAT and CDR2 is FQNNGV. V lost 0 bases and J 3 bases, leaving 11 bases between the germline ends. The CDR3 is 16 residues long. The CDR3, as DNA: TGTGCCAGCAGCTTAGAACCGGGACAACCTAATGAAAAACTGTTTTTT. Residues: CASSLEPGQPNEKLFF. The variable domain in full, completed from reference TRBV11-2 and TRBJ1-4, reads EAGVAQSPRYKIIEKRQSVAFWCNPISGHATLYWYQQILGQGPKLLIQFQNNGVVDDSQLPKDRFSAERLKGVDSTLKIQPAKLEDSAVYLCASSLEPGQPNEKLFFGSGTQLSVL.